The text below deals with one T cell receptor beta chain. This clonotype was seen repeatedly, ten times or more. The specificity of this receptor is unknown. Base qualities are not provided; no much larger clone lies one nucleotide away. Amplification of TCR beta CDR3 regions was carried out from RNA transcripts. The first round of RT-PCR for the TCR CDR3 was performed with the HTBI primer set and the Qiagen OneStep RT-PCR kit. Libraries were constructed in a second round of multiplex PCR, after which size selection and purification were carried out. The libraries were sequenced on an Illumina HiSeq2000 using paired-end 100 bp reads. The study's own analysis went as follows. SOAPnuke was used to process the raw data, with reads discarded if the reads contained adapters or uncalled bases, had a mean Phred below 15, or lacked an exact constant-primer or identifier match. High-quality paired reads were merged using COPE v1.2.5, and each unique nucleotide sequence was defined as a clonotype. Clonotypes were aligned to IMGT TRBV, TRBD and TRBJ reference segments using MiTCR v1.1. Analysis was restricted to V-J combinations with a frequency above 0.0001, which covered roughly 99% of repertoires. The TCS score was defined as the ratio of F50 (clonal expansion) to E x V (chaos), calculated using BLOSUM62-based TCRdist between CDR3 peptides within each V-J. Welch's t-statistics and random forest reduced 500 to 650 V-J features to about 13, which were used in a naive Bayes classifier (R e1071). Through fastp at Q25 and MiXCR, TCRdb rebuilt clones from the public reads, retaining in-frame beta chains. Entries are consolidated by CDR3 protein sequence, retaining the most common genes and DNA. The V and J calls were determined by TCRdb, not by the authors. This sample comprises over 400,000 distinct CDR3 sequences, roughly 14% of them detected only once. The ten largest clones add up to 13% of the sample.

This sample was included in a study of T cells in Graves' hyperthyroidism and ophthalmopathy (dated by TCRdb to about 2019). About the study as a whole: Peripheral blood was collected at initial diagnosis, before any treatment. The approximately 100 discovery patients were divided at random into training and test sets in a 7:3 ratio. According to the paper, TCR Vbeta CDR3 sequencing was carried out on about 140 peripheral blood samples, which came from around 43 ophthalmopathy, 75 to 80 hyperthyroidism and 17 progressor patients. Following sampling, methimazole starting at 30 mg daily was given to hyperthyroidism patients, and high-dose intravenous methylprednisolone was given to ophthalmopathy patients. Prospective prediction of ophthalmopathy was tested in an independent validation cohort consisting of fewer than 20 hyperthyroidism patients and 17 patients who later progressed to ophthalmopathy. In addition, the study compared T-cell repertoires in thyroid tissue and in blood from roughly six Graves' hyperthyroidism patients. TCR V-J signatures able to tell the groups apart were searched for in a discovery cohort of more than 90 patients, of whom about 40 had Graves' ophthalmopathy and around 56 had stable Graves' hyperthyroidism.

Ophthalmopathy patients had moderately to severely active disease, Clinical Activity Score of at least 3, NOSPECS grade of at least 4, and duration under 3 months. Exclusion was applied to patients with uncontrolled infections, other autoimmune diseases, pregnancy or lactation. Clinical symptoms, serum thyroxine and TRAb, thyroid ultrasound, and orbital computed tomography formed the basis for the diagnoses. PBMCs were isolated from about 9.2 ml of fresh peripheral blood by Ficoll-Paque density gradient centrifugation. Total RNA was extracted with Trizol reagent, and quality was checked on an Agilent 2100 Bioanalyzer. The CDR1 and CDR2 encoded by the germline V gene (reference sequence) are WNHNN and SYGVQD. Inclusive of the bounding cysteine and phenylalanine, the CDR3 is 12 residues long. The read is trimmed to its CDR3 DNA, 36 bases read in frame from base 1. V loses 3 bases of germline sequence and J loses 4 bases, and the interval between the two ends is 6 bases.

Summary of the overall study and its limitations: During validation, the model predicted progression to ophthalmopathy a median of approximately 7 months ahead of onset, with more than 55% sensitivity and 72.22% specificity. Most expanded thyroid clonotypes (frequency above 0.001) were also detected in blood, a finding suggesting that blood repertoires may reflect thyroid immune responses. A 13 V-J signature model separated ophthalmopathy from stable hyperthyroidism, with nearly 90% sensitivity and approximately 81% specificity in cross-validation and 80%/75% in testing. Sample size was not statistically predetermined, and blinding of investigators to group allocation was not performed.

Rearrangement joined TRBV10-1 to TRBJ1-2; the D gene is perhaps TRBD1, on 6 matching bases. This TCR was recovered from a man between 18 and 29 years old with Graves' ophthalmopathy. Sequences were obtained from blood. CDR3 reads: CASSEQGYGYTF. The nucleotide sequence is TGCGCCAGCAGTGAACAGGGCTATGGCTACACCTTC.